This T cell receptor (beta chain) was profiled in a study of blood T cell repertoires in COVID-19. In the study overall: The cDNA or gDNA used as material had been derived from T cells, B-cell-depleted T cells, or PBMCs.

The CDR3 spans 17 residues. Germline V gene sequence: CDR1 LNHNV, CDR2 YYDKDF (reference sequence). V was clipped by 0 bases and J by 1 base, with 12 bases between them. Clones were sequenced by immunoSEQ multiplex PCR, and TCRdb holds only the in-frame ones, with some missing. The table includes 200,000 to 250,000 clones, around four fifths detected once. This chain connects TRBV15 to TRBJ2-2; possibly TRBD2 for D (5 bases). The TCR comes from a woman aged 45-65 years who had been exposed to COVID-19. The sequenced sample consisted of PBMCs or T cells enriched from blood (not recorded which). CDR3 amino acids: CATSRDLGRLNTGELFF. The CDR3 DNA follows: TGTGCCACCAGCAGAGATCTAGGGAGATTGAACACCGGGGAGCTGTTTTTT.